Following are 10 T cell receptor beta chains from one sample sequenced in a study of T cells in Graves' hyperthyroidism and ophthalmopathy. RNA transcripts gave rise to amplified TCR beta CDR3 regions. Initially, a first-round RT-PCR of the TCR CDR3 employed the HTBI primer set. TCRdb reprocessed the multiplex PCR reads with MiXCR, giving one entry per CDR3 protein. The sample gives some 760,000 distinct CDR3 sequences, approximately 14% of which show up once; 10% to 13% is in the top ten. The sequencing input was blood. These receptors were taken from a woman under 30 with Graves' hyperthyroidism.

The sample holds many counts of this clonotype. J is TRBJ1-1 and V is TRBV28; D gene uncertain. The CDR3 has 13 residues. The ends were cut back, 1 base at V and 10 bases at J, with 13 bases in the middle. The V gene's germline CDR1 is MDHEN and CDR2 SYDVKM. The CDR3 reads CASSLLGRLGAFF. The CDR3 DNA follows: TGTGCCAGCAGTTTATTAGGTCGGCTCGGAGCTTTCTTT.

This clonotype came up many times. The chain recombines TRBV7-9 with TRBJ1-4, with a tentative D call TRBD1 (6 bases). With 0 bases removed from V and 5 bases from J, the gap between germline ends came to 10 bases. The length of the CDR3 is 15 residues. Germline lookup yields CDR1 SEHNR and CDR2 FQNEAQ (reference sequence). The CDR3 DNA reads TGTGCCAGCAGCTTAGCAACAGGGCAAAATGAAAAACTGTTTTTT. Translated: CASSLATGQNEKLFF.

The chain combines TRBV14 with TRBJ1-2; D ambiguous. The V gene lost 2 bases and the J gene lost 4 bases, with 8 bases spanning the gap. Germline-derived CDR1 and CDR2 are SGHDN and FVKESK. This CDR3 is built from 13 residues. As DNA, the CDR3 is TGTGCCAGCAGCCAAAGCCTTACCTATGGCTACACCTTC. The encoded protein is CASSQSLTYGYTF.

This clonotype came up many times. CDR3 coding DNA: TGTGCCAGCTCACCACGGGGCGCTGTATCCGCCCACGAGCAGTACTTC. Amino acids: CASSPRGAVSAHEQYF. This chain connects TRBV18 to TRBJ2-7, with a possible D match to TRBD1 (5 bases). V was trimmed by 1 base and J by 5 bases, leaving 18 bases between them. The CDR3 extends over 16 amino acids. The V gene's germline CDR1 is KGHSH and CDR2 LQKENI.

A note on this clonotype: A much larger clone lies one base from this, so it may be a read error. J is TRBJ1-5 and V is TRBV19, with a possible D match to TRBD1 (5 bases). The germline V gene encodes CDR1 LNHDA and CDR2 SQIVND (reference sequence). There are 14 residues in the CDR3. CDR3 sequence (DNA): TGTGCCAGTAGTGCGGGGCGGACGAATCGGCCCCAGCATTTT. Amino acid sequence: CASSAGRTNRPQHF.

J is TRBJ2-7 and V is TRBV4-1; unclear D gene. Looked up from germline, CDR1 is MGHRA and CDR2 is YSYEKL. V lost 1 base and J lost 2, with 12 bases in between. This CDR3 has 15 amino acids. CDR3 coding DNA: TGCGCCAGCAGCCAAGTCGGGCGGCAAACCTACGAGCAGTACTTC. Protein sequence: CASSQVGRQTYEQYF.

The rearrangement joins TRBV4-3 to TRBJ2-3; 7 bases line up with TRBD2. This CDR3 comprises 15 residues. Germline values: CDR1 LGHNA, CDR2 YSLEER. V shed 3 bases, J shed 2 bases, and the junction held 5 bases outside the gene matches. CDR3 in DNA: TGCGCCAGCAGCCAGTCTAGCGGAGACACAGATACGCAGTATTTT. Its translation: CASSQSSGDTDTQYF.

This clonotype was observed a few times. The gene calls are TRBV20-1 and TRBJ1-1, with D uncertain. Germline V gene data show CDR1 as DFQATT and CDR2 as SNEGSKA (reference sequence). The V gene lost 2 bases and the J gene lost 11 bases, with 12 bases spanning the gap. The CDR3 totals 11 residues. CDR3 sequence: CSARTVAGAFF. The CDR3 DNA follows: TGCAGTGCTAGAACTGTAGCGGGGGCTTTCTTT.

There are many counts of this clonotype. The CDR3 coding sequence is TGTGCCAGCAGCTTACTAGCGGGAGGGCCTATAATGGCCAAAAACATTCAGTACTTC. The encoded protein is CASSLLAGGPIMAKNIQYF. V usage is TRBV28 and J usage is TRBJ2-4; 13 nucleotides agree with TRBD2. The CDR3 spans 19 residues. The V gene end was trimmed by 6 bases and the J gene end by 1 base; junction bases not matched to a gene: 12. Germline lookup yields CDR1 MDHEN and CDR2 SYDVKM.

In its sample, this clonotype was seen many times. The rearrangement uses TRBV5-1 and TRBJ1-1, with 9 nucleotides matching TRBD1. CDR3 length: 17 residues. Germline V gene sequence: CDR1 SGHRS, CDR2 YFSETQ. V gave up 3 bases and J gave up 4 bases; unmatched junction bases: 13. The CDR3 is CASSSELYRGPFTEAFF. The CDR3 nucleotides are TGCGCCAGCAGCTCGGAACTATACAGGGGGCCGTTCACTGAAGCTTTCTTT.